This paragraph covers one T cell receptor beta chain sequence. These data come from a study of T cells after yellow fever vaccination. TCRdb independently ran MiXCR on the 5' RACE reads; one entry per CDR3 protein. The sample shows around 310,000 distinct CDR3 sequences, less than 4.5% of them seen only once. V lost 0 bases to trimming and J lost 4 bases; unmatched junction nucleotides: 10. Germline CDR1 SGHKS, CDR2 YYEKEE (reference sequence). This CDR3 spans 16 amino acids. The sequence was collected from a young man who received the YFV17D yellow fever vaccine. This material consisted of PBMCs, taken on the day of the yellow fever booster vaccination. The chain combines TRBV5-5 with TRBJ2-7; 7 nucleotides match TRBD1. The CDR3 DNA sequence: TGTGCCAGCAGCTTGGGGGGGACAGTTAGCCGTTACGAGCAGTACGTC. Translation: CASSLGGTVSRYEQYV.